This T cell receptor (beta chain) is from a study of cytotoxic CD8 clonotypes in ibrutinib-treated CLL. Study-wide background: Among the samples, the mean was 255,043 productive templates and over 90,000 productive rearrangements.

Data came from immunoSEQ multiplex PCR; TCRdb stores just in-frame clones and leaves some out. This sample has tens of thousands of clones, with 50% to 60% found just once. In regard to this clone: The antigen is not known.

The CDR3 totals 15 residues. The germline gives CDR1 KGHSH, CDR2 LQKENI. Trimming at V came to 2 bases and at J to 0 bases, leaving 3 bases not matched to a gene. Study-level findings and limits: Pretreatment clonality was elevated relative to age-matched healthy donors and paralleled circulating CD8+ T-cell counts.

This clonotype originated in a human donor with chronic lymphocytic leukemia. The material was PBMCs, obtained at disease progression, from a patient treated with ibrutinib. This chain connects TRBV18 to TRBJ1-1; TRBD1 aligns across 7 bases. The CDR3 DNA reads TGTGCCAGCTCACCAGTACAGGGGATGAACACTGAAGCTTTCTTT. Residues: CASSPVQGMNTEAFF.